The present entry profiles one TCR beta chain with its context. Its specificity is not known. The data were taken from a study of T cells in Graves' hyperthyroidism and ophthalmopathy. Across the whole study: Initial diagnosis, before any treatment, was when peripheral blood was collected.

Overall study findings and caveats: Most thyroid clonotypes with frequency above 0.001 were detected in blood. Ophthalmopathy was predicted by the model a median of approximately 6.6 months ahead of onset.

The authors obtained PBMCs from roughly 9.7 ml of fresh peripheral blood. Using RNA transcripts as the source, TCR beta CDR3 regions were amplified. HTBI primers were used for first-round RT-PCR of the TCR CDR3. One entry per CDR3 protein, called by TCRdb with MiXCR from the multiplex PCR reads. The data contain hundreds of thousands of distinct CDR3 sequences, around 20% of them seen just once; the ten biggest clones take up roughly a third. What was sequenced was blood. The sequence derives from a man aged 25-45 years with Graves' ophthalmopathy.

The CDR3 bases are TGTGCCAGCAGTGGATCCGGGACAGGGGAGGAGAAACTGTTTTTT. Amino acids: CASSGSGTGEEKLFF. This chain connects TRBV6-1 to TRBJ1-4; TRBD1 matches at 10 bases. CDR3 length: 15 amino acids. V shed 4 bases and J 11 bases; nucleotides not matched to a gene: 10. In germline, CDR1 is MNHNS, CDR2 SASEGT.